These 6 T cell receptor beta chains originate from one sample sequenced in a study of CD4+ T cells in melanoma (dated by TCRdb to about 2022). Libraries were made using the immunoSEQ multiplex PCR assay. In its TCRdb copy, this immuneACCESS table keeps in-frame sequences only and misses some clones. Where compared with another copy, unresolved V genes explain less than half of these, and the others have no known cause. The sample has 15,000 to 20,000 clones on record, 65% to 85% of them singletons. Around 12% of the sample belongs to the ten largest clones. Input material: cells from a culture (not recorded whether cultured in vitro). Every receptor here comes from a human donor with melanoma.

The V call is TRBV5-1, the J call TRBJ1-1; D is perhaps TRBD1 (5 bases). The length of the CDR3 is 13 residues. The germline V gene has CDR1 SGHRS and CDR2 YFSETQ. V lost 0 bases to trimming and J lost 4 bases, with 7 bases between them. In DNA form, the CDR3 reads TGCGCCAGCAGCTTGGTAGGGACCACTGAAGCTTTCTTT. Translation: CASSLVGTTEAFF.

As regards this clone: One end of the junction does not line up with germline, which may come from a read error. This sequence joins TRBV9 and TRBJ1-4; the D is unclear. CDR3 length: 13 amino acids. Germline values: CDR1 SGDLS, CDR2 YYNGEE. DNA of the CDR3: TGTGCCAGCAGCGTAGCCCCGGAAACACGAATGGATTTT. Translated: CASSVAPETRMDF.

This chain links TRBV2 with TRBJ1-2, with D perhaps TRBD1 (6 bases). The CDR3 spans 14 residues. Germline V lookup: CDR1 SNHLY, CDR2 FYNNEI. The V end lost 4 bases, the J end lost 1 base, and 10 bases lay between the germline ends. The chain's CDR3 is CASSVDRLNYGYTF. In nucleotides, the CDR3 is TGTGCCAGCAGTGTTGACAGGCTTAACTATGGCTACACCTTC.

The gene calls are TRBV6-4 and TRBJ2-5; D uncertain. Germline V gives CDR1 MRHNA, CDR2 SNTAGT. This CDR3 comprises 13 residues. V lost 10 bases to trimming and J lost 2 bases, with 14 bases between them. The CDR3 DNA reads TGTGCCACCCTCCGCGCTACTCAAGAGACCCAGTACTTC. Protein sequence: CATLRATQETQYF.

This rearrangement joins TRBV5-1 to TRBJ1-2; D is unclear. CDR1 and CDR2 (germline): SGHRS, YFSETQ. This CDR3 has 15 residues. V shed 0 bases and J shed 2 bases, with 11 bases lying between them. This CDR3 reads CASSLGRRGNYGYTF. DNA of the CDR3: TGCGCCAGCAGCTTGGGACGGCGGGGAAACTATGGCTACACCTTC.

The CDR3 here is CASSPGESNQPQHF. The CDR3 bases are TGTGCCAGCTCACCAGGGGAAAGCAATCAGCCCCAGCATTTT. The gene calls are TRBV18 and TRBJ1-5; D not certain. V shed 2 bases and J shed 1 base, with 6 bases lying between them. Germline V gene data show CDR1 as KGHSH and CDR2 as LQKENI. The CDR3 sequence is 14 residues long. Full variable domain (remainder filled in from reference TRBV18 and TRBJ1-5): NAGVMQNPRHLVRRRGQEARLRCSPMKGHSHVYWYRQLPEEGLKFMVYLQKENIIDESGMPKERFSAEFPKEGPSILRIQQVVRGDSAAYFCASSPGESNQPQHFGDGTRLSIL.